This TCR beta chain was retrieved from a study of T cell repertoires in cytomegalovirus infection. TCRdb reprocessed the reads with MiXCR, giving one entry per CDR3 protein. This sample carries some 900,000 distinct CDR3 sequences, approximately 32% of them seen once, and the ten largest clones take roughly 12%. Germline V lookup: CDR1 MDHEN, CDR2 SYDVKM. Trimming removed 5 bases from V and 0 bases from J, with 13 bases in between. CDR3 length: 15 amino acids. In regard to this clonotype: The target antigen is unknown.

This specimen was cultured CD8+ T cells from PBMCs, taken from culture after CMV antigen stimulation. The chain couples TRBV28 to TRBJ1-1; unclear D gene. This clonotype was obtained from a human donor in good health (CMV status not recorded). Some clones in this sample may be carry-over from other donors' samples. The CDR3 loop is CASSLYDYMNTEAFF. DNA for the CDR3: TGTGCCAGCAGTCTGTATGACTACATGAACACTGAAGCTTTCTTT.